A selection of T cell receptor beta chains follows, all from one sample in a study of shared clonotypes between healthy human individuals. Clones were read by immunoSEQ multiplex PCR, and TCRdb kept only the in-frame ones, dropping some. The sample shows about a million clones, about three quarters of them seen only once. Sequenced input: memory CD4+ T cells sorted from blood. These receptors came from a man younger than 35 in good health. Both conserved end residues are part of each CDR3. Each record gives: V gene, clone size, D gene, J gene, CDR3 length, CDR3 protein, CDR3 DNA. A D gene is named only where the DNA matches it firmly. Clone size appears in some rows only: once, few, many, or a class for an expanded clone.

V: TRBV7-9
size: NA
D: NA
J: TRBJ1-2
length: 14
CDR3: CASSLAGLSKGYTF
DNA: TGTGCCAGCAGCTTAGCGGGGCTTTCTAAAGGCTACACCTTC

V: TRBV28
size: many
D: NA
J: TRBJ1-5
length: 11
CDR3: CASSDRQPQHF
DNA: TGTGCCAGCAGCGATCGGCAACCCCAGCATTTT

V: TRBV4-3
size: NA
D: NA
J: TRBJ1-1
length: 13
CDR3: CASSQRGNTEAFF
DNA: TGCGCCAGCAGCCAAAGGGGAAACACTGAAGCTTTCTTT

V: TRBV11-3
size: NA
D: NA
J: TRBJ2-7
length: 14
CDR3: CASSLDLGLYEQYF
DNA: TGTGCCAGCAGCTTAGATCTGGGACTTTACGAGCAGTACTTC

V: TRBV5-1
size: NA
D: NA
J: TRBJ1-4
length: 17
CDR3: CASSLAPVGPLNEKLFF
DNA: TGCGCCAGCAGCTTGGCTCCGGTGGGACCGCTTAATGAAAAACTGTTTTTT

V: TRBV19
size: NA
D: NA
J: TRBJ1-1
length: 13
CDR3: CASSTGMNTEAFF
DNA: TGTGCCAGTAGTACAGGGATGAACACTGAAGCTTTCTTT

V: TRBV19
size: few
D: NA
J: TRBJ1-2
length: 15
CDR3: CASSIEVAGPYGYTF
DNA: TGTGCCAGTAGTATAGAAGTCGCAGGCCCCTATGGCTACACCTTC

V: TRBV7-2
size: many
D: NA
J: TRBJ2-7
length: 14
CDR3: CASSISQGPYEQYF
DNA: TGTGCCAGCAGCATTTCCCAGGGACCCTACGAGCAGTACTTC

V: TRBV2
size: NA
D: NA
J: TRBJ2-4
length: 15
CDR3: CASALRFIRGDIQYF
DNA: TGTGCCAGCGCCCTTCGTTTCATTCGTGGGGACATTCAGTACTTC

V: TRBV4-1
size: NA
D: TRBD1
J: TRBJ1-5
length: 14
CDR3: CASSPGQLNQPQHF
DNA: TGCGCCAGCAGCCCGGGACAGCTCAATCAGCCCCAGCATTTT

V: TRBV20-1
size: NA
D: NA
J: TRBJ1-2
length: 10
CDR3: CSAGTYGYTF
DNA: TGCAGTGCCGGGACATATGGCTACACCTTC

V: TRBV5-1
size: NA
D: NA
J: TRBJ2-1
length: 13
CDR3: CASSLDSYNEQFF
DNA: TGCGCCAGCAGCTTAGACTCGTACAATGAGCAGTTCTTC

V: TRBV20-1
size: NA
D: NA
J: TRBJ1-6
length: 9
CDR3: CSASFTLHF
DNA: TGCAGTGCCTCCTTCACCCTCCACTTT

V: TRBV30
size: NA
D: TRBD1
J: TRBJ2-7
length: 13
CDR3: CAWSRDSSYEQYF
DNA: TGTGCCTGGTCCCGGGACAGCTCCTACGAGCAGTACTTC

V: TRBV18
size: NA
D: TRBD1
J: TRBJ1-1
length: 15
CDR3: CASSALSGGDTEAFF
DNA: TGTGCCAGCTCAGCTTTATCAGGGGGGGATACTGAAGCTTTCTTT